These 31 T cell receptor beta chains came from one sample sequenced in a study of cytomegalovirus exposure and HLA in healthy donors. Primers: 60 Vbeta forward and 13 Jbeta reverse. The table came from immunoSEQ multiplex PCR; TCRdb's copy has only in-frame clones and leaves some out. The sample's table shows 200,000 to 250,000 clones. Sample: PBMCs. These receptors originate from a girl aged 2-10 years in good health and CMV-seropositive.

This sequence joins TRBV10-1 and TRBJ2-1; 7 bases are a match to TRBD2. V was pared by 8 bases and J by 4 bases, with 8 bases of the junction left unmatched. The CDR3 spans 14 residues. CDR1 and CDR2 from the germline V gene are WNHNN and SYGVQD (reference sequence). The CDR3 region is CASSAGDYYNEQFF. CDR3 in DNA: TGCGCCAGCTCCGCTGGGGACTATTACAATGAGCAGTTCTTC.

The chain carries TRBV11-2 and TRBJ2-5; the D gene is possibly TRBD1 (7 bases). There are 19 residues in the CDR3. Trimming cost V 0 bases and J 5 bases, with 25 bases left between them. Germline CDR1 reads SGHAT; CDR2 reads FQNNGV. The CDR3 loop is CASSLEGGDRDTGGETQYF. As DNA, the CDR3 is TGTGCCAGCAGCTTAGAGGGGGGAGACAGGGACACTGGAGGGGAGACCCAGTACTTC.

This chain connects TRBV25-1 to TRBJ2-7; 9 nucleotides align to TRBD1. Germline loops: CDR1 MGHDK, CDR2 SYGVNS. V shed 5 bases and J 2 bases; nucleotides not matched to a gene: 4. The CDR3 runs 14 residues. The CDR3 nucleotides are TGTGCCAGCAGTTCCCGACAGGGGGCCTACGAGCAGTACTTC. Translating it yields CASSSRQGAYEQYF.

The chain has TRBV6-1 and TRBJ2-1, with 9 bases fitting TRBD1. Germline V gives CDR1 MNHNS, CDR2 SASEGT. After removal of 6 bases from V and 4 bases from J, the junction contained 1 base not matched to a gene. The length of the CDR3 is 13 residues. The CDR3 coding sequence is TGTGCCAGCAGGGGGACAGGGTACAATGAGCAGTTCTTC. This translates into CASRGTGYNEQFF.

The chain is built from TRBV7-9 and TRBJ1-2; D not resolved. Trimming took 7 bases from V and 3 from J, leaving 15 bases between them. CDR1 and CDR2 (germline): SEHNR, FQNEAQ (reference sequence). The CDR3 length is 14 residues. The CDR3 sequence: CASTPPGAYYGYTF. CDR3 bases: TGTGCCAGCACCCCACCCGGAGCCTACTATGGCTACACCTTC.

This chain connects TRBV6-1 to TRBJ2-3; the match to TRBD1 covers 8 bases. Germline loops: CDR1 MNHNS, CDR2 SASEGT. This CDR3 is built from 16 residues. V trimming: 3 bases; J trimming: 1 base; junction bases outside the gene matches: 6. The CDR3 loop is CASSEQGARGTDTQYF. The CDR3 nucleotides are TGTGCCAGCAGTGAGCAGGGGGCGAGGGGCACAGATACGCAGTATTTT.

The DNA of the CDR3 is TGCGCCAGCAGCCAAGATCCCGGGAATACAGATACGCAGTATTTT. Amino acid sequence: CASSQDPGNTDTQYF. The rearrangement uses TRBV4-1 and TRBJ2-3, with a weak D call TRBD2 (5 bases). Germline V gene sequence: CDR1 MGHRA, CDR2 YSYEKL. V gave up 0 bases and J gave up 3 bases, with 10 bases separating them. The CDR3 contains 15 residues.

The CDR3 here is CASSYRRGGDGYTF. CDR3 nucleotide sequence: TGTGCCAGCAGTTACCGGAGGGGAGGGGATGGCTACACCTTC. The V gene is TRBV6-6, the J gene TRBJ1-2; D might be TRBD1 (5 bases). V was trimmed by 2 bases and J by 6 bases, leaving 13 bases between them. This CDR3 is 14 amino acids long. Germline V CDR1 and CDR2: MNHNY, SVGAGI (reference sequence).

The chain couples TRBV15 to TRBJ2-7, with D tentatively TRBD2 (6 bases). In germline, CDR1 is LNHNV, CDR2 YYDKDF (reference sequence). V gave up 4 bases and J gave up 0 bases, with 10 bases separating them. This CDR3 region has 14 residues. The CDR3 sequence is CATSNSGSSYEQYF. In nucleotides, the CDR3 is TGTGCCACCAGCAATAGCGGTAGCTCCTACGAGCAGTACTTC.

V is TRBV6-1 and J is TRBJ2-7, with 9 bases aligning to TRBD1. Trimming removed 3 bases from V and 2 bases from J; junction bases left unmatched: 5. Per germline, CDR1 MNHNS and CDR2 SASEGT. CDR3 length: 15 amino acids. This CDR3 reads CASSDFWTGAYEQYF. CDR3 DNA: TGTGCCAGCAGTGACTTCTGGACAGGGGCCTACGAGCAGTACTTC.

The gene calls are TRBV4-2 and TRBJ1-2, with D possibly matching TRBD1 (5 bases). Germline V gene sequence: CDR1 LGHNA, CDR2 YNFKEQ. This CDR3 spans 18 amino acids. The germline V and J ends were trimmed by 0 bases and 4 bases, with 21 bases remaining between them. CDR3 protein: CASSQDGFQGTGRYGYTF. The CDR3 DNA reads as TGTGCCAGCAGCCAAGATGGGTTTCAGGGCACCGGACGCTATGGCTACACCTTC.

CDR3 region: CASSFGTSGTGEQYF. The CDR3 DNA is TGTGCCAGCAGCTTCGGGACTAGCGGGACGGGTGAGCAGTACTTC. The gene calls are TRBV5-6 and TRBJ2-7; TRBD2 agrees at 13 bases. The V segment lost 2 bases and the J segment 7 bases; nucleotides outside the gene matches: 6. The length of the CDR3 is 15 residues. Looked up from germline, CDR1 is SGHDT and CDR2 is YYEEEE.

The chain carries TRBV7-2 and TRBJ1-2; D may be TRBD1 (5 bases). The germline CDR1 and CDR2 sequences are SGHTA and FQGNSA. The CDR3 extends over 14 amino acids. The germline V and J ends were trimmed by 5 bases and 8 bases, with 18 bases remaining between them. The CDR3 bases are TGTGCCAGCAGCCTATTGGAGGGGCAAGGGGGCTACACCTTC. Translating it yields CASSLLEGQGGYTF.

As DNA, the CDR3 is TGTGCCAGCAGCTTAGTGCGATCCAAAAATGAAAAACTGTTTTTT. This codes for CASSLVRSKNEKLFF. The chain carries TRBV7-8 and TRBJ1-4; D call uncertain. The CDR3 runs 15 residues. Germline CDR1 reads SGHVS; CDR2 reads FQNEAQ. V dropped 1 base and J dropped 5 bases, with 11 bases sitting between them.

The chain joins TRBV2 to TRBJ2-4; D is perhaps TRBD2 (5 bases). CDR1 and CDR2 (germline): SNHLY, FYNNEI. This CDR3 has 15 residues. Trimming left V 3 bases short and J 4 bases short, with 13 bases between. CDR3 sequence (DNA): TGTGCCAGCAGTGATAGGTCTATAGCGAAAAACATTCAGTACTTC. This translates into CASSDRSIAKNIQYF.

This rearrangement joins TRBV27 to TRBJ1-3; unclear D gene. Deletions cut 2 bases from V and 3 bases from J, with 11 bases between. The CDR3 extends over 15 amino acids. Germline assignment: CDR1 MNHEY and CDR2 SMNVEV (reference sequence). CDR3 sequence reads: CASSLSWGGGNTIYF. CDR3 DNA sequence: TGTGCCAGCAGTTTAAGTTGGGGAGGTGGAAACACCATATATTTT.

CDR3 loop: CSVLPPGVQETQYF. DNA for the CDR3: TGCAGCGTTTTACCCCCGGGGGTTCAAGAGACCCAGTACTTC. The chain combines TRBV29-1 with TRBJ2-5; a weak D match, TRBD2 (6 bases). Germline V gene sequence: CDR1 SQVTM, CDR2 ANQGSEA. With 5 bases removed from V and 2 bases from J, the gap between germline ends came to 15 bases. This CDR3 is built from 14 residues.

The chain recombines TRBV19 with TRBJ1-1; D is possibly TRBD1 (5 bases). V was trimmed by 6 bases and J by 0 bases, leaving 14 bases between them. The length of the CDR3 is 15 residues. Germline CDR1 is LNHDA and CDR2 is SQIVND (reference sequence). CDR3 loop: CASSPFREMNTEAFF. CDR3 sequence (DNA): TGTGCCAGTAGCCCTTTCAGGGAAATGAACACTGAAGCTTTCTTT.

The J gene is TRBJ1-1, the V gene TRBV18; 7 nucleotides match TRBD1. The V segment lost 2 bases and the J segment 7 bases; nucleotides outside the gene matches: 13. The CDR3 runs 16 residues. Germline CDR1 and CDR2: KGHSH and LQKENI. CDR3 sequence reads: CASSPNFRDSMIEAFF. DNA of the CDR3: TGTGCCAGCTCACCAAATTTTCGGGACAGTATGATTGAAGCTTTCTTT.

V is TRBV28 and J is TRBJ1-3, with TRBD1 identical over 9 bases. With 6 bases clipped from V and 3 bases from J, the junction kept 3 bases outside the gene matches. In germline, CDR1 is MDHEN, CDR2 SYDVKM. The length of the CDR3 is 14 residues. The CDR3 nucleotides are TGTGCCAGCAGAGCGACAGGGGGTGGAAACACCATATATTTT. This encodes CASRATGGGNTIYF.

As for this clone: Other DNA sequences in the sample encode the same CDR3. The CDR3 protein is CASRGVLSSYEQYF. CDR3 nucleotides: TGCGCCAGCAGAGGGGTGTTGAGCTCCTACGAGCAGTACTTC. The chain is built from TRBV5-1 and TRBJ2-7; D is perhaps TRBD1 (5 bases). The germline V gene has CDR1 SGHRS and CDR2 YFSETQ. The V and J ends lost 5 bases and 0 bases respectively, with 12 bases between them. The CDR3 extends over 14 amino acids.

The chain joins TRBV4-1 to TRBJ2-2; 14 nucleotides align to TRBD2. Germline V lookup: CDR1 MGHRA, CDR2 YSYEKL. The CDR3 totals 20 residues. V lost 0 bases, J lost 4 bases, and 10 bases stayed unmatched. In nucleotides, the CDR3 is TGCGCCAGCAGCCAAGAACAAGGGACTAGCGGGAGTAGGGGCACCGGGGAGCTGTTTTTT. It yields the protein CASSQEQGTSGSRGTGELFF.

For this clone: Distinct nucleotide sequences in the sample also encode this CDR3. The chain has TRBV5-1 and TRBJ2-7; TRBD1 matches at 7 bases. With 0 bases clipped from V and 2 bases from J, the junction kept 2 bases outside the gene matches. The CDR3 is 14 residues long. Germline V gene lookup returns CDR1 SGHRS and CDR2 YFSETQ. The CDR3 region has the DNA TGCGCCAGCAGCTTGGGACAGGGAGCCTACGAGCAGTACTTC. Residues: CASSLGQGAYEQYF.

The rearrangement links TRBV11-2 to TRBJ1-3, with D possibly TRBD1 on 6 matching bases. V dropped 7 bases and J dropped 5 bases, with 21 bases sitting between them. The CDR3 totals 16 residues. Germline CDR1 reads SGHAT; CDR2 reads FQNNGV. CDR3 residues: CASTEPTGKARNTIYF. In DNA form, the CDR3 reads TGTGCCAGCACCGAGCCCACAGGGAAGGCGCGAAACACCATATATTTT.

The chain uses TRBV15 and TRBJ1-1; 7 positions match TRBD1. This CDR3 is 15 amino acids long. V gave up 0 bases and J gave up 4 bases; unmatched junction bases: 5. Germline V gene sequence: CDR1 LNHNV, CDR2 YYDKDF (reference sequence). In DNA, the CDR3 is TGTGCCACCAGCAGAGATCAACAGGGGCCCACTGAAGCTTTCTTT. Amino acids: CATSRDQQGPTEAFF.

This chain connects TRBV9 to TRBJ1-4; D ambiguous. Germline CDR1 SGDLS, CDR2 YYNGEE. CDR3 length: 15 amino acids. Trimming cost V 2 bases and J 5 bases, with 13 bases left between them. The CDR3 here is CASSVESGWNEKLFF. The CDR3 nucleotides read TGTGCCAGCAGCGTGGAGTCGGGGTGGAATGAAAAACTGTTTTTT.

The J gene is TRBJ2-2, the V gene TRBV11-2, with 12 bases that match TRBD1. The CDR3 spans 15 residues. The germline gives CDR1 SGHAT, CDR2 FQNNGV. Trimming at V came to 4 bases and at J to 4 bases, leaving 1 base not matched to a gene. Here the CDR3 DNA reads TGTGCCAGCAGCTGGGGACAGGGGGCCACCGGGGAGCTGTTTTTT. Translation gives CASSWGQGATGELFF.

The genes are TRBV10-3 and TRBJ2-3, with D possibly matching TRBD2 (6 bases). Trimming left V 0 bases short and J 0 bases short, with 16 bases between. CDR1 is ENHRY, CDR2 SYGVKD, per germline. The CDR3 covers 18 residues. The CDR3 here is CAISESILSGVSTDTQYF. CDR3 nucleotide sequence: TGTGCCATCAGTGAGTCGATTCTTTCGGGGGTTAGCACAGATACGCAGTATTTT.

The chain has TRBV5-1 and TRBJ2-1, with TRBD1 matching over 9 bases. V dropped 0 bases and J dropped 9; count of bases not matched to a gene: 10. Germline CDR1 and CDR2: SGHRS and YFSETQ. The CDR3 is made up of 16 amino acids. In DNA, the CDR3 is TGCGCCAGCAGCTTGGGCCTGGACAGGGGATTGGGTGAGCAGTTCTTC. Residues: CASSLGLDRGLGEQFF.

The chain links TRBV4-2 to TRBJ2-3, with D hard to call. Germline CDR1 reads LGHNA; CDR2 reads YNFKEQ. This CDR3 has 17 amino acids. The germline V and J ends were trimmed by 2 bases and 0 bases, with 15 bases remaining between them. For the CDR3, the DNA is TGTGCCAGCAGCCAAATCTCGGGTACCTCTAGCACAGATACGCAGTATTTT. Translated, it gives CASSQISGTSSTDTQYF.

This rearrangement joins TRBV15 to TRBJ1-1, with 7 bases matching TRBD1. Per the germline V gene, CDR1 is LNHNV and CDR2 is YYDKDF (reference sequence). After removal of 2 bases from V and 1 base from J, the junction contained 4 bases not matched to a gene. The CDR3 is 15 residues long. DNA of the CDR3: TGTGCCACCAGCAGAATAGGGGGCCAGAACACTGAAGCTTTCTTT. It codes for CATSRIGGQNTEAFF.